This TCR beta chain was sequenced for a study of radiation and T cells in renal cell carcinoma. Turning to this clone: The target antigen is unknown.

Noted treatment: 15 Gy SBRT to primary tumor, nephrectomy 4 weeks later. The method was immunoSEQ multiplex PCR; TCRdb's version includes in-frame clones alone and lacks a portion of them. In the table there are roughly 9,000 clones, around 63% of which are singletons. Findings and limits, study-wide: Irradiated tumors held more dominant CDR3 motifs than control tumors. Top tumor clonotypes rose in blood 2 weeks post-radiation, then contracted.

The input for sequencing was tumor tissue, taken from a patient whose treatment included radiotherapy and nephrectomy. This clonotype was obtained from a woman aged 50 to 65 with renal cell carcinoma.

The CDR3 region has the DNA TGTGCCAGCTCCTCACGGACAGGGGTTTACGAGCAGTACTTC. Its translation: CASSSRTGVYEQYF. This sequence joins TRBV18 and TRBJ2-7; TRBD1 matches at 9 bases. Per the germline V gene, CDR1 is KGHSH and CDR2 is LQKENI. V dropped 6 bases and J dropped 4; count of bases not matched to a gene: 7. The length of the CDR3 is 14 residues.